This TCR beta chain is from a study of siplizumab effects on memory and regulatory T cells (dated by TCRdb to between 2018 and 2021). Context from the whole study: The study examined how the anti-CD2 antibody siplizumab affects alloreactive T-cell subsets in allogeneic mixed lymphocyte reactions built from human PBMCs. What the authors observed across the whole study: The cumulative frequency of alloreactive sequences that could be traced back to unstimulated CD4+ memory T cells was significantly reduced by siplizumab. No functional confirmation was obtained for the suppressive function of proliferating Tregs from siplizumab cultures. Among mappable alloreactive CD4+ clones, an average Treg-derived fraction of around 71% was observed with siplizumab, compared with roughly 27% in control reactions. About 80-96% of proliferating CD4+ or CD8+ clones could not be given a naive or memory phenotype. Unstimulated naive T cells appeared more diverse than memory T cells, and naive cells seemed to contribute substantially to the alloresponse. Sequences below about 10^-5 frequency were poorly captured, so only a minor fraction of alloreactive clones could be mapped to unstimulated subsets.

As regards this clone: Its cognate antigen has yet to be identified. The junction departs from the called germline gene at one end, perhaps through a read error.

From its cysteine to its phenylalanine, the CDR3 spans 12 amino acids. Only the CDR3 DNA stays, 36 bases, in frame from base 1. The germline V gene specifies SGHAT as CDR1 and FQNNGV as CDR2. Sorted unstimulated T cells and proliferating T cells recovered from mixed lymphocyte reactions were subjected to TCRbeta CDR3 sequencing. Fresh whole blood from over eight HLA-typed healthy donors served as the source for isolating PBMCs. Unstimulated CD4+ non-regulatory T cells were FACS-sorted to map the origin of alloreactive clones. Receptor amplification or capture employed the immunoSEQ multiplex PCR assay. Each sample had 80,000 to 100,000 TCR templates assayed by the deep sequencing platform. Genomic DNA extracted from sorted T cells was used for TCRbeta CDR3 sequencing. The original methods were these. The R programming language was used for the clonal analysis of the TCRbeta CDR3 data. Unstimulated samples were compared with post-reaction CFSE-low samples to define alloreactive CD4+ and CD8+ clones. By matching sequences to the repertoires of sorted unstimulated Treg and non-Treg cells, each alloreactive CD4+ clone was assigned a regulatory or non-regulatory origin. TCRdb took this table from immuneACCESS and kept in-frame rearrangements with V and J called. Such tables lack part of the clones; where checked against another copy, unresolved V genes explain under half of the gap, and the rest is unexplained. The DNA was the basis for D and trimming; V, J and clone size are from that table. This sample is represented by roughly 92,000 clones; roughly 94% of them were singletons. Around 0.3% of the sample comes from the top ten.

The chain was built from TRBV11-2 and TRBJ2-1; TRBD1 matches 11 bases in the middle. The sequenced material came from non-Treg CD4+ T cells sorted from blood. Per the publication, the cell subset or site label means: FACS-sorted unstimulated CD4+ non-regulatory T cells. This clonotype was sampled from a human donor in good health. The DNA reads as follows: TGTGCCAGCAGCACTGATGGGGACAGGGGGATCTTC. This is translated as CASSTDGDRGIF.